This T cell receptor beta chain emerged from a study of response to subunit inactivated influenza vaccine. Regarding the study as a whole: A suggestion made by the authors is that each seasonal influenza vaccination recruits few new T cells.

The germline V gene encodes CDR1 MNHNS and CDR2 SASEGT. The CDR3 covers 14 residues. The trim removed 7 bases at V and 7 bases at J, leaving 7 bases unmatched. Notes on this clonotype: Its antigen is currently unknown.

TCRdb reanalysed the RT-PCR reads using MiXCR and keeps one entry per CDR3 protein. Here the sample spans about 310,000 distinct CDR3 sequences, approximately 20% being singletons. This specimen consisted of PBMCs from blood, obtained 21 months after vaccination. The chain carries TRBV6-1 and TRBJ2-2, with 9 positions matching TRBD1. The origin of this receptor is a man aged 50 to 75 who received an inactivated influenza vaccine. CDR3 bases: TGTGCCAGCAAAACAGGGGGCGGAGGCGGGGAGCTGTTTTTT. Translated, it gives CASKTGGGGGELFF.